Below are 26 T cell receptor beta chains sequenced from a single sample in a study of blood T cell repertoires in COVID-19. The method was immunoSEQ multiplex PCR; TCRdb's version includes in-frame clones alone and lacks a portion of them. The data show 60,000 or so clones, around 79% seen once. Sequenced sample: peripheral blood. The receptors shown here come from a human donor in a cohort sampled during active COVID-19.

This chain links TRBV5-1 with TRBJ2-2, with 11 positions matching TRBD2. CDR1 is SGHRS and CDR2 is YFSETQ in the germline V gene. The CDR3 has 18 amino acids. V lost 6 bases, J lost 3 bases, and 13 bases stayed unmatched. The CDR3 region is CASTYFSGRARDTGELFF. CDR3 bases: TGCGCCAGCACTTACTTTAGCGGGAGGGCCCGGGACACCGGGGAGCTGTTTTTT.

The chain has TRBV28 and TRBJ1-1; 10 bases map to TRBD1. In germline, CDR1 is MDHEN, CDR2 SYDVKM. Trimming removed 5 bases from V and 4 bases from J; junction bases left unmatched: 7. The CDR3 has 15 amino acids. The CDR3 spells CASSRQTGGITEAFF. In DNA form, the CDR3 reads TGTGCCAGCAGTCGGCAGACAGGGGGCATCACTGAAGCTTTCTTT.

The V and J genes are TRBV25-1 and TRBJ1-2, with a tentative D call TRBD1 (5 bases). The CDR3 is made up of 11 amino acids. Per the germline V gene, CDR1 is MGHDK and CDR2 is SYGVNS. The germline V and J ends were trimmed by 7 bases and 3 bases, with 6 bases remaining between them. The CDR3 here is CASKGYYGYTF. DNA for the CDR3: TGTGCCAGCAAGGGGTACTATGGCTACACCTTC.

The gene calls are TRBV5-1 and TRBJ2-5, with 8 bases fitting TRBD2. This CDR3 has 15 residues. Germline V gene sequence: CDR1 SGHRS, CDR2 YFSETQ. The J segment lost 0 bases and the V segment lost 1 base, leaving 2 bases of the junction unmatched. The CDR3 spells CASSLRLAYQETQYF. CDR3 coding DNA: TGCGCCAGCAGCTTGAGACTAGCGTACCAAGAGACCCAGTACTTC.

The chain carries TRBV27 and TRBJ1-2; 9 bases agree with TRBD1. The germline CDR1 and CDR2 sequences are MNHEY and SMNVEV (reference sequence). CDR3 length equals 16 residues. After removal of 8 bases from V and 3 bases from J, the junction contained 13 bases not matched to a gene. The CDR3 here is CASGRDRVISDYGYTF. The CDR3 region has the DNA TGTGCCAGCGGACGGGACAGGGTGATCAGCGACTATGGCTACACCTTC.

The chain is built from TRBV23-1 and TRBJ2-7; D is ambiguous. TRBV23-1 is given ORF status, its function remaining uncertain. The CDR3 consists of 16 residues. The germline V and J ends were trimmed by 0 bases and 1 base, with 13 bases remaining between them. DNA of the CDR3: TGCGCCAGCAGTCAATCTCTGAGCATTAAATCCTACGAGCAGTACTTC. Protein product: CASSQSLSIKSYEQYF.

This clone was picked up one time. The genes are TRBV27 and TRBJ1-1, with a possible D match to TRBD1 (5 bases). The CDR3 is made up of 16 amino acids. V dropped 1 base and J dropped 0 bases, with 12 bases sitting between them. Germline V gene data show CDR1 as MNHEY and CDR2 as SMNVEV (reference sequence). The CDR3 DNA reads as TGTGCCAGCAGTTTATGGGCAGGGAATATGAACACTGAAGCTTTCTTT. Translation: CASSLWAGNMNTEAFF.

This sequence joins TRBV6-2 or TRBV6-3 and TRBJ2-1; 10 bases agree with TRBD2. With V trimmed by 6 bases and J by 9 bases, 11 bases remained unmatched. Germline lookup yields CDR1 MNHEY and CDR2 SVGEGT. The CDR3 totals 15 residues. The CDR3 loop reads CASSPGTSDFGEQFF. In DNA, the CDR3 is TGTGCCAGCAGCCCCGGGACTAGCGATTTTGGTGAGCAGTTCTTC.

Only a few counts were recorded for this clone. This sequence joins TRBV11-2 and TRBJ1-1, with TRBD1 as a possible D gene (5 bases). The germline V and J ends were trimmed by 8 bases and 0 bases, with 13 bases remaining between them. Per germline, CDR1 SGHAT and CDR2 FQNNGV. The CDR3 length is 14 residues. The CDR3 nucleotides read TGTGCCAGCCGCATTCAGGGAATGAACACTGAAGCTTTCTTT. Protein: CASRIQGMNTEAFF. Full variable domain (missing parts from reference TRBV11-2 and TRBJ1-1): EAGVAQSPRYKIIEKRQSVAFWCNPISGHATLYWYQQILGQGPKLLIQFQNNGVVDDSQLPKDRFSAERLKGVDSTLKIQPAKLEDSAVYLCASRIQGMNTEAFFGQGTRLTVV.

Regarding this clone: In the same sample, other DNA sequences code for this CDR3. The chain joins TRBV4-3 to TRBJ2-7; a possible D gene is TRBD1 (6 bases). CDR3 length equals 15 residues. Per the germline V gene, CDR1 is LGHNA and CDR2 is YSLEER. The germline V and J ends were trimmed by 0 bases and 2 bases, with 11 bases remaining between them. CDR3 sequence reads: CASSQDRQGTYEQYF. The CDR3 region has the DNA TGCGCCAGCAGCCAAGATAGGCAGGGGACCTACGAGCAGTACTTC.

This clone was detected only once. This chain uses TRBV14 with TRBJ2-7; 7 bases are a match to TRBD1. The V gene end was trimmed by 3 bases and the J gene end by 1 base; junction bases not matched to a gene: 6. The CDR3 covers 15 residues. Per the germline V gene, CDR1 is SGHDN and CDR2 is FVKESK. In nucleotides, the CDR3 is TGTGCCAGCAGCCACGCGGACAGGCGATCCTACGAGCAGTACTTC. It specifies CASSHADRRSYEQYF. Full variable domain (outside the CDR3, taken from reference TRBV14 and TRBJ2-7): EAGVTQFPSHSVIEKGQTVTLRCDPISGHDNLYWYRRVMGKEIKFLLHFVKESKQDESGMPNNRFLAERTGGTYSTLKVQPAELEDSGVYFCASSHADRRSYEQYFGPGTRLTVT.

The gene calls are TRBV11-2 and TRBJ2-7, with TRBD2 matching 12 bases. The CDR3 spans 17 residues. Unmatched junction bases numbered 10, after V lost 0 bases and J lost 7 bases. Per the germline V gene, CDR1 is SGHAT and CDR2 is FQNNGV. Here the CDR3 DNA reads TGTGCCAGCAGCTTAGATAGTTGGGCTAGCGGGGGGGGAGAGCAGTACTTC. It encodes CASSLDSWASGGGEQYF.

This clone was counted a few times. The chain links TRBV6-5 to TRBJ1-2, with 11 bases that match TRBD1. Per germline, CDR1 MNHEY and CDR2 SVGAGI. The V segment lost 7 bases and the J segment 4 bases; nucleotides outside the gene matches: 5. This CDR3 is 14 amino acids long. DNA of the CDR3: TGTGCCAGCACGGACAGGGGGCGCGTCTATGGCTACACCTTC. Translating it yields CASTDRGRVYGYTF.

The chain has TRBV7-6 and TRBJ2-7; D gene unclear. The V gene lost 6 bases and the J gene lost 5 bases, with 20 bases spanning the gap. There are 15 residues in the CDR3. Germline V gene lookup returns CDR1 SGHVS and CDR2 FNYEAQ. CDR3 loop: CASREPSSTSHEQYF. CDR3 DNA: TGTGCCAGCAGGGAGCCAAGTAGTACATCCCACGAGCAGTACTTC.

This clone was counted a few times. The chain couples TRBV7-8 to TRBJ1-5, with 7 bases aligning to TRBD1. The CDR3 sequence is 16 residues long. V was pared by 4 bases and J by 8 bases, with 14 bases of the junction left unmatched. The germline V gene has CDR1 SGHVS and CDR2 FQNEAQ. CDR3 DNA: TGTGCCAGCAGCTCACACTCCGGGACAGAAATAGAGCCCCAGCATTTT. This gives the protein CASSSHSGTEIEPQHF.

V gene TRBV18 combines with J gene TRBJ1-1, with a possible D match to TRBD1 (5 bases). Germline V CDR1 and CDR2: KGHSH, LQKENI. CDR3 length equals 16 residues. V gave up 2 bases and J gave up 4 bases, with 17 bases separating them. The CDR3: CASSPSSSDRTTEAFF. In nucleotides, the CDR3 is TGTGCCAGCTCACCATCTTCATCCGACAGAACCACTGAAGCTTTCTTT.

This clone was counted between two and nine times. The chain links TRBV18 to TRBJ2-2; TRBD1 matches at 9 bases. Trimming at V came to 2 bases and at J to 6 bases, leaving 13 bases not matched to a gene. Germline loops: CDR1 KGHSH, CDR2 LQKENI. The CDR3 has 18 residues. CDR3 protein: CASSPDSYGTGFAGELFF. The CDR3 region has the DNA TGTGCCAGCTCACCAGATTCTTACGGGACAGGGTTCGCCGGGGAGCTGTTTTTT.

The rearrangement joins TRBV9 to TRBJ2-1; 8 bases match TRBD2. The V gene end was trimmed by 0 bases and the J gene end by 13 bases; junction bases not matched to a gene: 9. Germline V CDR1 and CDR2: SGDLS, YYNGEE. The CDR3 has 14 residues. The CDR3 sequence: CASSVEGGLGVQFF. As DNA, the CDR3 is TGTGCCAGCAGCGTAGAGGGGGGACTAGGGGTACAGTTCTTC.

The genes are TRBV6-5 and TRBJ1-1; D uncertain. Trimming shortened V by 4 bases and J by 0 bases, and 6 bases separated the two germline ends. Germline CDR1 reads MNHEY; CDR2 reads SVGAGI. CDR3 size: 13 residues. As DNA, the CDR3 is TGTGCCAGCAGTTCTCTTATGAACACTGAAGCTTTCTTT. Protein product: CASSSLMNTEAFF.

The chain joins TRBV4-3 to TRBJ1-2; D remains unclear. From germline, CDR1 is LGHNA and CDR2 YSLEER. This CDR3 is built from 13 residues. V shed 3 bases and J shed 5 bases, with 10 bases lying between them. Here the CDR3 reads CASSQERGYGYTF. CDR3 in DNA: TGCGCCAGCAGCCAGGAAAGAGGGTATGGCTACACCTTC.

V and J are TRBV6-6 and TRBJ2-1; 12 bases align to TRBD2. The V segment lost 6 bases and the J segment 3 bases; nucleotides outside the gene matches: 6. The germline gives CDR1 MNHNY, CDR2 SVGAGI (reference sequence). This CDR3 spans 16 amino acids. CDR3 bases: TGTGCCAGCAGGCCTACTAGCGGGGGGCACTACAATGAGCAGTTCTTC. This encodes CASRPTSGGHYNEQFF.

The V call is TRBV5-6, the J call TRBJ2-7; 10 nucleotides line up with TRBD2. J gave up 1 base and V 4 bases, and 14 bases lay outside the gene matches. CDR1 and CDR2 from the germline V gene are SGHDT and YYEEEE. This CDR3 contains 18 residues. As DNA, the CDR3 is TGTGCCAGCAGCCCTAAACTAGCGGGGCGCGCGGGTTCCTACGAGCAGTACTTC. Translated: CASSPKLAGRAGSYEQYF.

This clone was counted a few times. The V gene is TRBV5-6, the J gene TRBJ2-7; TRBD1 aligns across 8 bases. The V gene's germline CDR1 is SGHDT and CDR2 YYEEEE. J lost 3 bases, V lost 4 bases, and 12 bases had no gene match. This CDR3 has 16 residues. The CDR3 loop reads CASSEGDRGRVYEQYF. The CDR3 DNA sequence: TGTGCCAGCAGCGAAGGCGACAGGGGACGAGTCTACGAGCAGTACTTC.

This chain uses TRBV28 with TRBJ2-7, with 10 nucleotides matching TRBD1. This CDR3 has 15 amino acids. V shed 6 bases and J 3 bases; nucleotides not matched to a gene: 8. Germline CDR1 is MDHEN and CDR2 is SYDVKM. CDR3: CASRSGTGALYEQYF. The CDR3 DNA is TGTGCCAGCAGGTCCGGGACAGGGGCTCTCTACGAGCAGTACTTC.

This chain joins TRBV29-1 and TRBJ1-2; perhaps TRBD1 as D (5 bases). This CDR3 has 11 amino acids. The V end was cut by 5 bases, the J end by 6 bases, with 10 bases between. CDR1 SQVTM and CDR2 ANQGSEA come from the germline V gene. CDR3 protein: CSVSDRHGYTF. In nucleotides, the CDR3 is TGCAGCGTTTCCGACAGACATGGCTACACCTTC.

V gene TRBV27 combines with J gene TRBJ2-7, with TRBD2 matching 8 bases. Germline trimming cut 5 bases from V and 5 bases from J; bases unmatched to any gene: 8. CDR1 and CDR2 (germline): MNHEY, SMNVEV (reference sequence). The CDR3 length is 14 residues. CDR3 DNA: TGTGCCAGCAGTCCCGGACTAGCTACCCACGAGCAGTACTTC. It translates to CASSPGLATHEQYF.